These 22 T cell receptor beta chains were all obtained from the same sample, sequenced in a study of T cells after yellow fever vaccination (dated by TCRdb to the late 2010s). Library preparation was by 5' RACE. The data were produced on an Illumina HiSeq 2500. TCRdb redid the processing of the public reads, applying fastp at Q25 and MiXCR, and retained in-frame beta chains. Identical CDR3 proteins give one entry, which carries the most common genes and DNA. For this sample the table gives around 340,000 distinct CDR3 sequences, of which 8.5% to 9% were detected only once. The ten largest clones represent roughly 18% of the sample. The sample's treatment or condition label, decoded: live attenuated yellow fever vaccine strain. Sequencing used PBMCs, obtained on the day of the first yellow fever vaccination. Receptors were obtained from a man between 18 and 35 years old who received the YFV17D yellow fever vaccine.

This clonotype was observed many times. The chain joins TRBV19 to TRBJ2-7; D unclear. The germline gives CDR1 LNHDA, CDR2 SQIVND (reference sequence). The length of the CDR3 is 15 residues. V was clipped by 0 bases and J by 3 bases, with 12 bases between them. In nucleotides, the CDR3 is TGTGCCAGTAGTATAGACACGGGCAGGAACTACGAGCAGTACTTC. Translation: CASSIDTGRNYEQYF.

This clonotype appeared a few times. The V gene is TRBV6-1, the J gene TRBJ1-5; D is ambiguous. CDR3 length equals 16 residues. V lost 6 bases, J lost 0 bases, and 15 bases lay in between. Germline CDR1 and CDR2: MNHNS and SASEGT. This CDR3 reads CASRSDSTTSNQPQHF. DNA for the CDR3: TGTGCCAGCAGATCGGACTCAACCACTAGCAATCAGCCCCAGCATTTT.

This clonotype was observed a few times. The chain employs TRBV5-1 and TRBJ2-1; D uncertain. V was shortened by 0 bases and J by 8 bases, with 9 bases between the two germline ends. The CDR3 has 13 amino acids. Germline V gene data show CDR1 as SGHRS and CDR2 as YFSETQ. As DNA, the CDR3 is TGCGCCAGCAGCTTGGACCCCACGGATGAGCAGTTCTTC. The encoded protein is CASSLDPTDEQFF.

This clonotype was seen a handful of times. This chain uses TRBV12-3 or TRBV12-4 with TRBJ2-7, with D tentatively TRBD1 or TRBD2 (5 bases each). The CDR3 is made up of 12 amino acids. Between the trimmed V and J ends, which lost 8 bases and 6 bases, there was a span of 14 bases. The DNA of the CDR3 is TGTGCCAGCGGGCCGGCTGGGGGCGAGCAGTACGTC. This codes for CASGPAGGEQYV.

This clonotype was seen ten or more times. The chain carries TRBV7-2 and TRBJ1-5; D unresolved. CDR3 length equals 16 residues. Looked up from germline, CDR1 is SGHTA and CDR2 is FQGNSA. V was cut by 1 base and J by 5 bases, with 15 bases left in between. The CDR3 here is CASSLEELNSYQPQHF. CDR3 nucleotide sequence: TGTGCCAGCAGCTTAGAGGAACTTAATTCATATCAGCCCCAGCATTTT.

Only one count was recorded for this clonotype. The chain links TRBV28 to TRBJ2-1; maybe TRBD2 (6 bases). V was cut by 10 bases and J by 13 bases, with 26 bases left in between. The germline V gene encodes CDR1 MDHEN and CDR2 SYDVKM. The CDR3 length is 14 residues. The CDR3 loop is CAIAGTPPRSDQFF. The CDR3 nucleotides read TGTGCCATCGCCGGGACTCCCCCTCGTAGTGATCAGTTCTTC.

CDR3 amino acids: CASSSRGANNSPLHF. The CDR3 coding sequence is TGTGCCAGCAGTTCACGGGGCGCGAATAATTCACCCCTCCACTTT. The gene calls are TRBV6-2 or TRBV6-3 and TRBJ1-6; maybe TRBD1 (5 bases). Germline V CDR1 and CDR2: MNHEY, SVGEGT. CDR3 length: 15 amino acids. The germline V and J ends were trimmed by 4 bases and 5 bases, with 12 bases remaining between them.

This clonotype was detected only a few times. The chain has TRBV7-2 and TRBJ1-2; D might be TRBD1 (6 bases). This CDR3 comprises 14 residues. The germline V gene encodes CDR1 SGHTA and CDR2 FQGNSA. The V end was cut by 3 bases, the J end by 6 bases, with 14 bases between. For the CDR3, the DNA is TGTGCCAGCAGCTTGGCGGTTAGGGGGGATGGCTACACCTTC. It translates to CASSLAVRGDGYTF.

This clonotype has at least ten counts. The chain is built from TRBV30 and TRBJ2-2; D uncertain. The CDR3 spans 11 residues. The V gene lost 1 base and the J gene lost 5 bases, with 2 bases spanning the gap. Germline V CDR1 and CDR2: GTSNPN, SVGIG (reference sequence). The CDR3 reads CAWSATGELFF. The CDR3 nucleotides are TGTGCCTGGAGTGCTACCGGGGAGCTGTTTTTT.

The V and J genes are TRBV5-5 and TRBJ1-5, with D maybe TRBD1 (5 bases). The CDR3 runs to 14 residues. Trimming stripped 4 bases from V and 2 bases from J, with 10 bases between. Germline V gives CDR1 SGHKS, CDR2 YYEKEE (reference sequence). The CDR3 region is CASSRVQGNQPQHF. The CDR3 bases are TGTGCCAGCAGCCGAGTACAGGGCAATCAGCCCCAGCATTTT.

As for this clonotype: A junction end diverges from the germline sequence, so it may reflect a read error. This chain connects TRBV3-1 to TRBJ2-6; tentatively, D is TRBD2 (6 bases). The germline CDR1 and CDR2 sequences are LGHDT and YNNKEL (reference sequence). The CDR3 has 11 amino acids. The CDR3 loop reads CDSSQGRSLTF. Here the CDR3 DNA reads TGTGACAGCAGCCAAGGGAGGTCCCTGACTTTC.

In DNA, the CDR3 is TGCGCCAGCAGCCAAGAAGGGCTAGCGGGGGCCCTCACAGATACGCAGTATTTT. This sequence encodes CASSQEGLAGALTDTQYF. This sequence joins TRBV4-3 and TRBJ2-3, with 10 positions matching TRBD2. CDR1 and CDR2 (germline): LGHNA, YSLEER. The CDR3 extends over 18 amino acids. Trimming cost V 0 bases and J 2 bases; bases outside gene matches: 8.

V gene TRBV6-5 combines with J gene TRBJ1-2, with D perhaps TRBD1 (6 bases). The CDR3 contains 16 residues. Trimming pared 0 bases from V and 4 bases from J, leaving 15 bases between. Germline assignment: CDR1 MNHEY and CDR2 SVGAGI. CDR3 region: CASSYSRRGASYGYTF. In DNA, the CDR3 is TGTGCCAGCAGTTACTCTCGGAGGGGGGCGAGCTATGGCTACACCTTC.

This clonotype was counted only a few times. V usage is TRBV20-1 and J usage is TRBJ1-1; a weak D match, TRBD1 (5 bases). V gave up 3 bases and J gave up 11 bases, with 13 bases separating them. The CDR3 runs to 11 residues. Germline loops: CDR1 DFQATT, CDR2 SNEGSKA (reference sequence). DNA of the CDR3: TGCAGTGCTAGCTTAGGGGCTGGTGCTTTCTTT. Its translation is CSASLGAGAFF.

This chain links TRBV4-3 with TRBJ1-3; D unclear. V lost 4 bases and J lost 5, with 18 bases in between. The CDR3 consists of 16 residues. In germline, CDR1 is LGHNA, CDR2 YSLEER. The CDR3 DNA sequence: TGCGCCAGCAGCCCAACCAGATCCGGGTCCAGAAACACCATATATTTT. Protein: CASSPTRSGSRNTIYF.

This chain links TRBV7-2 with TRBJ1-2; no clear D gene. The CDR3 loop spans 15 amino acids. The germline V gene encodes CDR1 SGHTA and CDR2 FQGNSA. V lost 5 bases to trimming and J lost 3 bases, with 16 bases between them. CDR3 nucleotides: TGTGCCAGCAGCCCAGATCCAGTAACCCACTATGGCTACACCTTC. Translation: CASSPDPVTHYGYTF.

The rearrangement uses TRBV4-3 and TRBJ2-7; 11 positions agree with TRBD2. CDR3 size: 16 residues. CDR1 and CDR2 (germline): LGHNA, YSLEER. Trimming removed 1 base from V and 2 bases from J; junction bases left unmatched: 4. CDR3 nucleotides: TGCGCCAGCAGCCAAGGGGTAGCGGGGGGGCCCTACGAGCAGTACTTC. It encodes CASSQGVAGGPYEQYF.

This clonotype was detected many times. The chain carries TRBV4-3 and TRBJ2-1; D uncertain. Per germline, CDR1 LGHNA and CDR2 YSLEER. CDR3 length: 14 amino acids. V lost 3 bases and J lost 9, with 15 bases in between. CDR3 nucleotides: TGCGCCAGCAGCCAGAAACTGGTCGTCGGTGAGCAGTTCTTC. Its translation is CASSQKLVVGEQFF.

This clonotype has only a few counts. This chain links TRBV12-3 or TRBV12-4 with TRBJ1-1; 7 nucleotides line up with TRBD1. With 8 bases clipped from V and 4 bases from J, the junction kept 16 bases outside the gene matches. The CDR3 covers 16 residues. For the CDR3, the DNA is TGTGCCAGCTCTTTTTGGGGAGGGGGCAAGGGCACTGAAGCTTTCTTT. Its protein product is CASSFWGGGKGTEAFF.

The gene calls are TRBV6-1 and TRBJ2-3; D gene ambiguous. V shed 7 bases and J shed 0 bases, with 11 bases lying between them. The V gene's germline CDR1 is MNHNS and CDR2 SASEGT. The CDR3 loop spans 14 amino acids. The CDR3 nucleotides read TGTGCCAGCACAGCGATGTCCAGCACAGATACGCAGTATTTT. Its protein product is CASTAMSSTDTQYF.

There are a few counts of this clonotype. This sequence joins TRBV5-4 and TRBJ2-5; 8 positions agree with TRBD2. The CDR3 is made up of 15 amino acids. The germline V gene has CDR1 SGHNT and CDR2 YYREEE (reference sequence). V lost 5 bases to trimming and J lost 6 bases; unmatched junction nucleotides: 12. CDR3 DNA: TGTGCCAGCAGGCGAGCGGGGGCGCCCGCGAAGACCCAGTACTTC. It specifies CASRRAGAPAKTQYF.

V gene TRBV7-6 combines with J gene TRBJ2-1; D may match TRBD1 or TRBD2 (5 bases each). The CDR3 length is 20 residues. With 2 bases removed from V and 0 bases from J, the gap between germline ends came to 23 bases. CDR1 SGHVS and CDR2 FNYEAQ come from the germline V gene. The CDR3 loop reads CASSLTYFSMGDSSYNEQFF. CDR3 DNA: TGTGCCAGCAGCTTAACTTACTTCTCGATGGGGGATTCCTCCTACAATGAGCAGTTCTTC. Drawing the rest from reference TRBV7-6 and TRBJ2-1, the complete variable domain is GAGVSQSPRYKVTKRGQDVALRCDPISGHVSLYWYRQALGQGPEFLTYFNYEAQQDKSGLPNDRFSAERPEGSISTLTIQRTEQRDSAMYRCASSLTYFSMGDSSYNEQFFGPGTRLTVL.